The 19 T cell receptor beta chains below come from one sample, sequenced in a study of graft-versus-host responses after intestinal transplantation. Sequencing used immunoSEQ multiplex PCR; TCRdb keeps in-frame clones, though not all of them. The table records 40,000 or so clones, around four fifths of them present only once. The source was PBMCs, collected less than 1,400 days after transplant. The receptors stem from a human patient who received an intestinal transplant, so some T cells may come from the graft donor.

CDR3 in DNA: TGTGCCACGACAGGGACGGACTACGAGCAGTACTTC. Translating it yields CATTGTDYEQYF. The chain combines TRBV28 with TRBJ2-7; TRBD1 agrees at 7 bases. CDR1 and CDR2 (germline): MDHEN, SYDVKM. V gave up 10 bases and J gave up 3 bases; unmatched junction bases: 6. The CDR3 has 12 residues.

J is TRBJ1-4 and V is TRBV7-8, with TRBD1 matching over 7 bases. The CDR3 contains 18 residues. Trimming removed 0 bases from V and 0 bases from J; junction bases left unmatched: 7. Germline CDR1 and CDR2: SGHVS and FQNEAQ. The CDR3 nucleotides read TGTGCCAGCAGCTTAGCGTCGGGACAGCCTGCAACTAATGAAAAACTGTTTTTT. Translated, it gives CASSLASGQPATNEKLFF.

This clone was counted between two and nine times. The chain joins TRBV28 to TRBJ2-3, with 10 bases that match TRBD2. J gave up 7 bases and V 6 bases, and 7 bases lay outside the gene matches. This CDR3 spans 14 amino acids. Germline loops: CDR1 MDHEN, CDR2 SYDVKM. The CDR3: CASSLTSGPYTQYF. CDR3 DNA sequence: TGTGCCAGCAGCCTGACTAGCGGGCCCTATACGCAGTATTTT.

This clone was recorded once. The chain joins TRBV6-5 to TRBJ1-2; D remains ambiguous. The CDR3 totals 15 residues. Trimming stripped 6 bases from V and 0 bases from J, with 14 bases between. Germline V CDR1 and CDR2: MNHEY, SVGAGI. CDR3 DNA: TGTGCCAGCAGCAACCCTCCAGGAACTAACTATGGCTACACCTTC. Encoded protein: CASSNPPGTNYGYTF.

This clone has just one count. This chain uses TRBV5-1 with TRBJ2-5; D possibly corresponds to TRBD2 (5 bases). CDR1 and CDR2 (germline): SGHRS, YFSETQ. CDR3 length equals 14 residues. V dropped 7 bases and J dropped 3 bases, with 16 bases sitting between them. CDR3 amino acids: CASAVGLGEETQYF. Here the CDR3 DNA reads TGCGCCAGCGCGGTAGGGCTCGGGGAAGAGACCCAGTACTTC.

The chain couples TRBV27 to TRBJ2-5; 7 positions agree with TRBD1. Germline V gives CDR1 MNHEY, CDR2 SMNVEV (reference sequence). The CDR3 covers 17 residues. With V trimmed by 2 bases and J by 5 bases, 14 bases remained unmatched. The CDR3 spells CASSLMAPGTVGETQYF. Here the CDR3 DNA reads TGTGCCAGCAGTTTAATGGCCCCTGGGACAGTGGGGGAGACCCAGTACTTC.

The V call is TRBV7-2, the J call TRBJ2-1; no clear D gene. This CDR3 contains 11 residues. The V and J ends lost 4 bases and 6 bases respectively, with 4 bases between them. Germline lookup yields CDR1 SGHTA and CDR2 FQGNSA. CDR3 nucleotides: TGTGCCAGCAGCTCACTCAATGAGCAGTTCTTC. Translation: CASSSLNEQFF.

The rearrangement uses TRBV7-9 and TRBJ2-3, with a tentative D call TRBD2 (5 bases). V dropped 4 bases and J dropped 6 bases, with 17 bases sitting between them. Germline CDR1 SEHNR, CDR2 FQNEAQ (reference sequence). The CDR3 loop spans 15 amino acids. The CDR3 is CASSSTMGWVDTQYF. CDR3 in DNA: TGTGCCAGCAGCTCGACTATGGGGTGGGTGGATACGCAGTATTTT.

This clone occurred once. V gene TRBV5-1 combines with J gene TRBJ2-3; D possibly corresponds to TRBD1 (5 bases). Germline V CDR1 and CDR2: SGHRS, YFSETQ. The length of the CDR3 is 16 residues. Deletions cut 0 bases from V and 2 bases from J, with 13 bases between. The CDR3 bases are TGCGCCAGCAGCTTGGAAACAGGCGTTTTCACAGATACGCAGTATTTT. Amino acids: CASSLETGVFTDTQYF. The full variable domain, rest sourced from reference TRBV5-1 and TRBJ2-3, is KAGVTQTPRYLIKTRGQQVTLSCSPISGHRSVSWYQQTPGQGLQFLFEYFSETQRNKGNFPGRFSGRQFSNSRSEMNVSTLELGDSALYLCASSLETGVFTDTQYFGPGTRLTVL.

This chain joins TRBV15 and TRBJ1-4; D may be TRBD1 (6 bases). CDR1 LNHNV and CDR2 YYDKDF come from the germline V gene (reference sequence). Trimming shortened V by 0 bases and J by 7 bases, and 18 bases separated the two germline ends. The CDR3 covers 17 residues. DNA of the CDR3: TGTGCCACCAGCAGAGACGCTTGGGGCCAGGGGAGTGAAAAACTGTTTTTT. This sequence encodes CATSRDAWGQGSEKLFF.

This clone appeared once. The chain has TRBV5-1 and TRBJ2-7; a weak D match, TRBD1 (6 bases). V was cut by 3 bases and J by 6 bases, with 13 bases left in between. This CDR3 region has 13 residues. Germline values: CDR1 SGHRS, CDR2 YFSETQ. The CDR3 nucleotides are TGCGCCAGCAGCTCGACCTACAGGGCCGAGCAGTACTTC. It codes for CASSSTYRAEQYF.

V and J are TRBV9 and TRBJ2-1; TRBD2 matches 11 bases. CDR1 and CDR2 from the germline V gene are SGDLS and YYNGEE. Trimming took 4 bases from V and 4 from J; bases not matched to a gene: 4. The CDR3 has 15 amino acids. CDR3 in amino acids: CASSQGTSGYNEQFF. The CDR3 coding sequence is TGTGCCAGCAGCCAGGGGACTAGCGGTTACAATGAGCAGTTCTTC.

J is TRBJ1-1 and V is TRBV11-1; 7 bases align to TRBD1. From germline, CDR1 is SGHAT and CDR2 FQDESV (reference sequence). The CDR3 sequence is 14 residues long. The J segment lost 4 bases and the V segment lost 5 bases, leaving 7 bases of the junction unmatched. The CDR3 sequence: CASSLRSGGTEAFF. The CDR3 DNA sequence: TGTGCCAGCAGCCTCCGCTCAGGGGGCACTGAAGCTTTCTTT.

This clone has a single count. The chain joins TRBV30 to TRBJ2-2, with 7 bases fitting TRBD2. V lost 0 bases to trimming and J lost 4 bases; unmatched junction nucleotides: 5. Germline loops: CDR1 GTSNPN, CDR2 SVGIG (reference sequence). The CDR3 length is 15 residues. CDR3 coding DNA: TGTGCCTGGAGTGTACTAGCGAGTAGCACCGGGGAGCTGTTTTTT. Residues: CAWSVLASSTGELFF.

This clone is medium-sized in the sample. The chain combines TRBV15 with TRBJ1-2; 8 bases agree with TRBD1. The V and J ends lost 0 bases and 2 bases, in that order; junction bases with no gene match: 2. Germline V gene data show CDR1 as LNHNV and CDR2 as YYDKDF (reference sequence). The CDR3 has 15 amino acids. The CDR3 is CATSRDQGANYGYTF. The CDR3 bases are TGTGCCACCAGCAGAGATCAGGGGGCGAACTATGGCTACACCTTC.

This chain connects TRBV7-3 to TRBJ2-6, with D unclear. Germline CDR1 is SGHTA and CDR2 is FQGTGA. The CDR3 has 16 residues. V gave up 4 bases and J gave up 5 bases, with 15 bases separating them. CDR3 coding DNA: TGTGCCAGCAGCTCGGTAAGGTCCCTCTGGGCCAACGTCCTGACTTTC. Protein sequence: CASSSVRSLWANVLTF.

The chain carries TRBV2 and TRBJ2-1; 10 nucleotides match TRBD1. This CDR3 is 17 amino acids long. V shed 6 bases and J 5 bases; nucleotides not matched to a gene: 13. Looked up from germline, CDR1 is SNHLY and CDR2 is FYNNEI. The CDR3 loop is CASRENAGTGANNEQFF. CDR3 coding DNA: TGTGCCAGCAGGGAAAATGCCGGGACAGGGGCGAACAATGAGCAGTTCTTC.

The rearrangement uses TRBV28 and TRBJ2-7; TRBD2 agrees at 11 bases. The CDR3 covers 16 residues. V lost 6 bases to trimming and J lost 0 bases; unmatched junction nucleotides: 7. Per germline, CDR1 MDHEN and CDR2 SYDVKM. The CDR3 DNA reads TGTGCCAGCAGGCCTTCGGGACTAGCGGACTCCTACGAGCAGTACTTC. Encoded protein: CASRPSGLADSYEQYF.

This sequence joins TRBV10-2 and TRBJ1-4, with TRBD1 identical over 8 bases. The germline CDR1 and CDR2 sequences are WSHSY and SAAADI. Trimming cost V 6 bases and J 7 bases; bases outside gene matches: 10. The CDR3 contains 15 residues. The CDR3 DNA reads TGCGCCAGCAGAAACGGACAGGGAGAGAGTGAAAAACTGTTTTTT. This translates into CASRNGQGESEKLFF.